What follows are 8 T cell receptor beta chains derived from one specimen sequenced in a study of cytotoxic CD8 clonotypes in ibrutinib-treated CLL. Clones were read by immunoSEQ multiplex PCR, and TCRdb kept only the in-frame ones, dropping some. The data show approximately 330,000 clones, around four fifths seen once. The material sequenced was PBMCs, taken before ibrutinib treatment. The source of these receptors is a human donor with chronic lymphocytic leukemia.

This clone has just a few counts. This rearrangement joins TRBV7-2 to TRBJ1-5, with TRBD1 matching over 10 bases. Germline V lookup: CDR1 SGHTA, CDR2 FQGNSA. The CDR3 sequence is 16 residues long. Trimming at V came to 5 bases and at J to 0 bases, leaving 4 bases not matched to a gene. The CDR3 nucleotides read TGTGCCAGCAGCCGCGACAGGGGGCTTAGCAATCAGCCCCAGCATTTT. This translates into CASSRDRGLSNQPQHF.

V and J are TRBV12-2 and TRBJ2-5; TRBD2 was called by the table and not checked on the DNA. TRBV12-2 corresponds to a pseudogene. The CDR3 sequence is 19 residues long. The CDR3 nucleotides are TGTGCAATCCACTTCGGTGTTACTAGCGGGAGGCTGGACCAAGAGACCCAGTACTTC. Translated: CAIHFGVTSGRLDQETQYF.

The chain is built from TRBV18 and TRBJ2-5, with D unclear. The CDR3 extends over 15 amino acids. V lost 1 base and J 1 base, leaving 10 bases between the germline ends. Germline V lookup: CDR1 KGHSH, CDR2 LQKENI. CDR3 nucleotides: TGTGCCAGCTCACCACGGGCCCAAGGCCAAGAGACCCAGTACTTC. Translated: CASSPRAQGQETQYF.

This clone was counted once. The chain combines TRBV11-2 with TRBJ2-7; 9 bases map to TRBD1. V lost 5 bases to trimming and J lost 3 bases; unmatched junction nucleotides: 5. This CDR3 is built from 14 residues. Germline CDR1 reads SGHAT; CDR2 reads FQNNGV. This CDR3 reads CASSLWTGVYEQYF. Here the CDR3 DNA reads TGTGCCAGCAGCCTGTGGACAGGGGTCTACGAGCAGTACTTC.

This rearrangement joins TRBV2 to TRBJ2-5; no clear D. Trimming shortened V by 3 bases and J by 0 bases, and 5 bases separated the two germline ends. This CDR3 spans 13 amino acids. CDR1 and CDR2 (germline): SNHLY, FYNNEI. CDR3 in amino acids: CASSDRDQETQYF. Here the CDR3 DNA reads TGTGCCAGCAGTGATAGAGACCAAGAGACCCAGTACTTC.

The CDR3: CASSFGQVFNYGYTF. CDR3 nucleotides: TGTGCCAGCAGTTTCGGACAGGTCTTTAACTATGGCTACACCTTC. The V and J genes are TRBV28 and TRBJ1-2; 7 bases line up with TRBD1. The CDR3 runs 15 residues. Germline CDR1 and CDR2: MDHEN and SYDVKM. The V segment lost 3 bases and the J segment 1 base; nucleotides outside the gene matches: 5.

CDR3 sequence: CSVVRGAGGDNEQFF. CDR3 nucleotides: TGCAGCGTTGTAAGGGGAGCGGGAGGGGACAATGAGCAGTTCTTC. The V gene is TRBV29-1, the J gene TRBJ2-1, with 10 bases fitting TRBD2. Germline values: CDR1 SQVTM, CDR2 ANQGSEA. CDR3 length equals 15 residues. Trimming took 4 bases from V and 5 from J; bases not matched to a gene: 8.

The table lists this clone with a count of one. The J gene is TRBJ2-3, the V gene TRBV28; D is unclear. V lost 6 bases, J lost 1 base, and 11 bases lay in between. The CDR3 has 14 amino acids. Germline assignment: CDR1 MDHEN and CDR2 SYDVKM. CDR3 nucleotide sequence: TGTGCCAGCAGATACCGTTCGGGCACAGATACGCAGTATTTT. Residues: CASRYRSGTDTQYF.